The 21 T cell receptor beta chains given below trace back to one sample, sequenced in a study of cytomegalovirus exposure and HLA in healthy donors. Researchers ran the PCR with 60 Vbeta and 13 Jbeta primers. Clones were sequenced by immunoSEQ multiplex PCR, and TCRdb holds only the in-frame ones, with some missing. The top ten clones hold about 12% of a sample with about 52,000 clones, about 50% of them seen once. Material for sequencing was PBMCs. These receptors came from a human donor in good health.

This clone was picked up one time. The chain combines TRBV10-3 with TRBJ1-1, with a tentative D call TRBD1 (6 bases). CDR3 size: 13 residues. Germline CDR1 and CDR2: ENHRY and SYGVKD. The V end lost 7 bases, the J end lost 1 base, and 10 bases lay between the germline ends. Written as DNA, the CDR3 is TGTGCCATCACCGAGACAGGGAACACTGAAGCTTTCTTT. Translating gives CAITETGNTEAFF.

The DNA for the CDR3 is TGTGCCAGCTCACCCCGGACAGGGGGCTCGGGCACTGAAGCTTTCTTT. Translating gives CASSPRTGGSGTEAFF. The rearrangement joins TRBV18 to TRBJ1-1, with 11 bases identical to TRBD1. V was clipped by 3 bases and J by 4 bases; unmatched bases: 7. The V gene's germline CDR1 is KGHSH and CDR2 LQKENI. The CDR3 is 16 amino acids.

The chain employs TRBV4-1 and TRBJ1-4; no definite D call. Deletions cut 4 bases from V and 5 bases from J, with 14 bases between. The CDR3 runs 15 residues. Germline CDR1 and CDR2: MGHRA and YSYEKL. CDR3 in DNA: TGCGCCAGCAGCCGTGAGTGGCGGCCGAATGAAAAACTGTTTTTT. Translated, it gives CASSREWRPNEKLFF.

The J gene is TRBJ2-7, the V gene TRBV18, with 8 bases that match TRBD2. J was trimmed by 2 bases and V by 6 bases; bases with no gene match: 9. Germline V gene lookup returns CDR1 KGHSH and CDR2 LQKENI. The CDR3 has 15 amino acids. The CDR3 DNA follows: TGTGCCAGCTCCATCGGGAGCGGGAGCCCCTACGAGCAGTACTTC. It specifies CASSIGSGSPYEQYF.

This clone has just a few counts. The V gene is TRBV30, the J gene TRBJ1-2, with a tentative D call TRBD1 (5 bases). This CDR3 contains 16 residues. With 7 bases removed from V and 4 bases from J, the gap between germline ends came to 25 bases. Germline CDR1 reads GTSNPN; CDR2 reads SVGIG (reference sequence). CDR3 nucleotide sequence: TGTGCCTCAAAGGGAGGGACGCCACCTGGGAGCTATGGCTACACCTTC. It is translated as CASKGGTPPGSYGYTF. Using reference TRBV30 and TRBJ1-2 for the parts outside the CDR3, the full variable domain is SQTIHQWPATLVQPVGSPLSLECTVEGTSNPNLYWYRQAAGRGLQLLFYSVGIGQISSEVPQNLSASRPQDRQFILSSKKLLLSDSGFYLCASKGGTPPGSYGYTFGSGTRLTVV.

This clone was detected once. This rearrangement joins TRBV5-4 to TRBJ2-2; D unclear. From germline, CDR1 is SGHNT and CDR2 YYREEE (reference sequence). CDR3 length: 13 amino acids. Trimming shortened V by 2 bases and J by 1 base, and 3 bases separated the two germline ends. The CDR3 DNA reads as TGTGCCAGCAGCTTCGGGAACACCGGGGAGCTGTTTTTT. It specifies CASSFGNTGELFF.

This rearrangement joins TRBV30 to TRBJ1-5; D might be TRBD1 (5 bases). Germline assignment: CDR1 GTSNPN and CDR2 SVGIG (reference sequence). The CDR3 length is 14 residues. Trimming removed 2 bases from V and 6 bases from J, with 14 bases in between. This CDR3 is CAWSRQGGSQPQHF. For the CDR3, the DNA is TGTGCCTGGAGTCGGCAGGGCGGGAGTCAGCCCCAGCATTTT.

The gene calls are TRBV6-5 and TRBJ1-1; no firm D call. Germline V CDR1 and CDR2: MNHEY, SVGAGI. The CDR3 sequence is 13 residues long. V was trimmed by 0 bases and J by 0 bases, leaving 2 bases between them. The CDR3, as DNA: TGTGCCAGCAGTTACTCCTTGAACACTGAAGCTTTCTTT. It is translated as CASSYSLNTEAFF.

The rearrangement joins TRBV28 to TRBJ1-6; the D gene is possibly TRBD1 (5 bases). CDR1 is MDHEN, CDR2 SYDVKM, per germline. The CDR3 totals 14 residues. Trimming stripped 3 bases from V and 11 bases from J, with 14 bases between. Here the CDR3 reads CASSLVTERAPLHF. In DNA, the CDR3 is TGTGCCAGCAGTTTGGTGACAGAACGGGCACCCCTCCACTTT.

This rearrangement joins TRBV5-6 to TRBJ2-7, with TRBD2 matching 8 bases. Trimming at V came to 3 bases and at J to 0 bases, leaving 8 bases not matched to a gene. Germline loops: CDR1 SGHDT, CDR2 YYEEEE. This CDR3 comprises 16 residues. DNA for the CDR3: TGTGCCAGCAGCTCCTCTGGACTAGCCAACTCCTACGAGCAGTACTTC. This sequence encodes CASSSSGLANSYEQYF.

This clone showed up just a few times. This chain connects TRBV7-2 to TRBJ1-1; D ambiguous. Germline V gene data show CDR1 as SGHTA and CDR2 as FQGNSA. CDR3 length equals 15 residues. V shed 2 bases and J shed 1 base, with 11 bases lying between them. The CDR3 reads CASSLTAGWNTEAFF. CDR3 sequence (DNA): TGTGCCAGCAGCTTAACGGCAGGCTGGAACACTGAAGCTTTCTTT.

CDR3 sequence: CASSNAGGVISEKLFF. In DNA, the CDR3 is TGTGCCAGCAGTAATGCAGGGGGCGTGATCAGTGAAAAACTGTTTTTT. The V gene is TRBV28, the J gene TRBJ1-4; 8 nucleotides agree with TRBD1. With 5 bases clipped from V and 7 bases from J, the junction kept 12 bases outside the gene matches. There are 16 residues in the CDR3. Looked up from germline, CDR1 is MDHEN and CDR2 is SYDVKM.

The gene calls are TRBV4-2 and TRBJ2-2; TRBD2 agrees at 12 bases. Germline V gene sequence: CDR1 LGHNA, CDR2 YNFKEQ. J lost 5 bases, V lost 1 base, and 2 bases had no gene match. The CDR3 has 16 amino acids. This chain's CDR3 is CASSQASGGGTGELFF. For the CDR3, the DNA is TGTGCCAGCAGCCAAGCTAGCGGGGGGGGAACCGGGGAGCTGTTTTTT.

This chain joins TRBV5-1 and TRBJ2-6, with TRBD1 identical over 7 bases. J gave up 2 bases and V 0 bases, and 8 bases lay outside the gene matches. This CDR3 spans 18 amino acids. From germline, CDR1 is SGHRS and CDR2 YFSETQ. CDR3 residues: CASSLDVAGGAGANVLTF. The CDR3 coding sequence is TGCGCCAGCAGCTTGGATGTGGCAGGGGGTGCTGGGGCCAACGTCCTGACTTTC.

This chain uses TRBV30 with TRBJ2-5, with 10 positions matching TRBD1. Near its end, the DNA agrees better with TRBJ2-7, so the J call may be wrong. The CDR3 totals 15 residues. CDR1 GTSNPN and CDR2 SVGIG come from the germline V gene (reference sequence). The CDR3: CAWGQGDRGIYEQYF. The DNA of the CDR3 is TGTGCCTGGGGCCAGGGGGACAGGGGAATTTACGAGCAGTACTTC.

This clone has only one observation. The rearrangement links TRBV19 to TRBJ1-1, with TRBD1 as a possible D gene (6 bases). Germline-derived CDR1 and CDR2 are LNHDA and SQIVND (reference sequence). CDR3 size: 12 residues. Trimming shortened V by 8 bases and J by 7 bases, and 14 bases separated the two germline ends. This chain's CDR3 is CASGGAGREAFF. CDR3 nucleotide sequence: TGTGCCAGTGGGGGGGCGGGACGTGAAGCTTTCTTT.

The rearrangement links TRBV6-5 to TRBJ2-1; tentatively, D is TRBD1 (6 bases). The CDR3 sequence is 13 residues long. Looked up from germline, CDR1 is MNHEY and CDR2 is SVGAGI. Trimming left V 5 bases short and J 3 bases short, with 8 bases between. CDR3 in DNA: TGTGCCAGCAGTCCGGACAGCTACAATGAGCAGTTCTTC. Encoded protein: CASSPDSYNEQFF.

The chain is built from TRBV5-1 and TRBJ2-5, with 7 bases identical to TRBD1. The germline CDR1 and CDR2 sequences are SGHRS and YFSETQ. There are 17 residues in the CDR3. Unmatched junction bases numbered 9, after V lost 0 bases and J lost 1 base. CDR3 DNA: TGCGCCAGCAGCTTGGCGGGTGGGACAGACCGCCAAGAGACCCAGTACTTC. Translating gives CASSLAGGTDRQETQYF. Full variable domain (outside the CDR3, taken from reference TRBV5-1 and TRBJ2-5): KAGVTQTPRYLIKTRGQQVTLSCSPISGHRSVSWYQQTPGQGLQFLFEYFSETQRNKGNFPGRFSGRQFSNSRSEMNVSTLELGDSALYLCASSLAGGTDRQETQYFGPGTRLLVL.

The V gene is TRBV4-1, the J gene TRBJ1-1; TRBD1 is a possible D gene (6 bases). Trimming took off 6 bases at V and 0 bases at J, with 17 bases between the two ends. The germline CDR1 and CDR2 sequences are MGHRA and YSYEKL. The CDR3 runs to 16 residues. CDR3 coding DNA: TGCGCCAGCAGGCGGTTACAGGGACTAATGAACACTGAAGCTTTCTTT. It yields the protein CASRRLQGLMNTEAFF.

This clone has just one count. The chain uses TRBV18 and TRBJ2-7; TRBD2 agrees at 7 bases. With 6 bases clipped from V and 0 bases from J, the junction kept 5 bases outside the gene matches. The CDR3 loop spans 14 amino acids. In germline, CDR1 is KGHSH, CDR2 LQKENI. CDR3 DNA sequence: TGTGCCAGCTCCGTGGGGGGGAGCTCCTACGAGCAGTACTTC. This gives the protein CASSVGGSSYEQYF.

This clone was seen ten or more times. The chain couples TRBV4-3 to TRBJ1-1; 9 nucleotides agree with TRBD1. This CDR3 has 16 amino acids. The V gene's germline CDR1 is LGHNA and CDR2 YSLEER. With 3 bases clipped from V and 6 bases from J, the junction kept 11 bases outside the gene matches. The CDR3 DNA sequence: TGCGCCAGCAGCCACCGCCGGACAGGGGCAGTGGCTGAAGCTTTCTTT. This encodes CASSHRRTGAVAEAFF.